The 23 T cell receptor beta chains presented below share a single source sample, sequenced in a study of shared clonotypes between healthy human individuals. Only in-frame clones appear in the TCRdb table, and some are missing; sequencing was by immunoSEQ multiplex PCR. The sample holds around 700,000 clones, approximately 79% seen once. Sequenced material: memory CD4+ T cells sorted from blood. Specified subset: CD45RA-negative fraction. The receptor set was obtained from a woman aged 25 to 39 in good health.

The table lists this clone with a count of one. V is TRBV15 and J is TRBJ2-3; tentatively, D is TRBD1 (5 bases). V was pared by 8 bases and J by 5 bases, with 14 bases between. This CDR3 is built from 13 residues. The germline V gene has CDR1 LNHNV and CDR2 YYDKDF (reference sequence). CDR3 bases: TGTGCCACCGCCTTCAGGGTAGGAGATACGCAGTATTTT. This encodes CATAFRVGDTQYF.

The rearrangement uses TRBV19 and TRBJ2-2, with a possible D match to TRBD2 (6 bases). The germline V and J ends were trimmed by 7 bases and 1 base, with 10 bases remaining between them. This CDR3 spans 14 amino acids. The germline gives CDR1 LNHDA, CDR2 SQIVND (reference sequence). The CDR3 reads CASKIGGNTGELFF. The CDR3 DNA reads TGTGCCAGTAAGATCGGGGGGAACACCGGGGAGCTGTTTTTT.

This clone was picked up a small number of times. The chain links TRBV6-1 to TRBJ1-3; D not resolved. CDR3 size: 14 residues. Germline CDR1 reads MNHNS; CDR2 reads SASEGT. The germline V and J ends were trimmed by 2 bases and 5 bases, with 10 bases remaining between them. The CDR3 region is CASSEFGARNTIYF. CDR3 bases: TGTGCCAGCAGTGAATTCGGAGCCCGAAACACCATATATTTT.

This chain uses TRBV6-5 with TRBJ1-4; no clear D gene. CDR3 length: 10 residues. Germline V gene sequence: CDR1 MNHEY, CDR2 SVGAGI. V was pared by 2 bases and J by 8 bases, with 0 bases between. The chain's CDR3 is CASSYEKLFF. Here the CDR3 DNA reads TGTGCCAGCAGTTACGAAAAACTGTTTTTT.

Note on this clone: The junction and the germline gene differ at one end; a read error may be behind it. This rearrangement joins TRBV4-2 to TRBJ2-7; 12 bases map to TRBD1. CDR3 length: 16 residues. The germline V gene encodes CDR1 LGHNA and CDR2 YNFKEQ. CDR3 sequence: CASSRLLGQGALVPCF. The CDR3 coding sequence is TGTGCCAGCAGCCGCTTGCTGGGACAGGGGGCCCTAGTACCCTGCTTC.

V gene TRBV4-2 combines with J gene TRBJ1-2; TRBD1 might be the D (5 bases). V lost 0 bases and J lost 2, with 13 bases in between. CDR1 and CDR2 (germline): LGHNA, YNFKEQ. CDR3 length: 16 residues. In nucleotides, the CDR3 is TGTGCCAGCAGCCAAGAGGATTTCAGGGACAACTATGGCTACACCTTC. Its translation: CASSQEDFRDNYGYTF.

The rearrangement uses TRBV5-1 and TRBJ1-1; 9 bases match TRBD1. This CDR3 is 14 amino acids long. The trim removed 5 bases at V and 7 bases at J, leaving 9 bases unmatched. Germline CDR1 is SGHRS and CDR2 is YFSETQ. CDR3 coding DNA: TGCGCCAGCAGAGCGGACCGGGACAGGGTTGAAGCTTTCTTT. Residues: CASRADRDRVEAFF.

The rearrangement joins TRBV30 to TRBJ2-7, with D maybe TRBD2 (6 bases). The CDR3 length is 14 residues. CDR1 and CDR2 from the germline V gene are GTSNPN and SVGIG (reference sequence). The V end was cut by 2 bases, the J end by 2 bases, with 13 bases between. The DNA for the CDR3 is TGTGCCTGGAGTAGGGCTAGCGAGACCTACGAGCAGTACTTC. Its translation: CAWSRASETYEQYF.

V gene TRBV18 combines with J gene TRBJ2-2; a possible D gene is TRBD1 (5 bases). The germline CDR1 and CDR2 sequences are KGHSH and LQKENI. V lost 0 bases to trimming and J lost 1 base, with 15 bases between them. The CDR3 loop spans 18 amino acids. Here the CDR3 reads CASSPPNSIRENTGELFF. The CDR3 bases are TGTGCCAGCTCACCACCGAACTCAATCAGGGAGAACACCGGGGAGCTGTTTTTT. Complete variable domain (other parts from reference TRBV18 and TRBJ2-2): NAGVMQNPRHLVRRRGQEARLRCSPMKGHSHVYWYRQLPEEGLKFMVYLQKENIIDESGMPKERFSAEFPKEGPSILRIQQVVRGDSAAYFCASSPPNSIRENTGELFFGEGSRLTVL.

This clone has a handful of counts. The chain uses TRBV5-1 and TRBJ2-7, with D perhaps TRBD1 (6 bases). This CDR3 comprises 13 residues. Germline CDR1 reads SGHRS; CDR2 reads YFSETQ. The germline V and J ends were trimmed by 2 bases and 4 bases, with 10 bases remaining between them. The CDR3 DNA follows: TGCGCCAGCAGCTTTCAGGGGTATTACGAGCAGTACTTC. As protein: CASSFQGYYEQYF.

This clone came up a few times. This sequence joins TRBV19 and TRBJ1-1, with D possibly TRBD1 on 6 matching bases. The germline CDR1 and CDR2 sequences are LNHDA and SQIVND (reference sequence). V was shortened by 5 bases and J by 3 bases, with 13 bases between the two germline ends. This CDR3 spans 14 amino acids. CDR3 amino acids: CASSRGAGYTEAFF. The CDR3 region has the DNA TGTGCCAGTAGTCGGGGGGCGGGGTACACTGAAGCTTTCTTT.

The rearrangement links TRBV10-2 to TRBJ2-7, with TRBD1 matching 10 bases. V dropped 6 bases and J dropped 0; count of bases not matched to a gene: 2. The CDR3 runs 14 residues. In germline, CDR1 is WSHSY, CDR2 SAAADI. CDR3 DNA sequence: TGCGCCAGCAGGGGGACAGGGGACTCCTACGAGCAGTACTTC. This translates into CASRGTGDSYEQYF.

V is TRBV28 and J is TRBJ2-7; a weak D match, TRBD1 (6 bases). Trimming pared 4 bases from V and 2 bases from J, leaving 15 bases between. This CDR3 spans 15 amino acids. Germline CDR1 is MDHEN and CDR2 is SYDVKM. CDR3 sequence reads: CASSSSRTVAYEQYF. CDR3 sequence (DNA): TGTGCCAGCAGTTCCTCCCGGACAGTAGCCTACGAGCAGTACTTC.

The V and J genes are TRBV27 and TRBJ2-5, with D hard to call. This CDR3 has 14 amino acids. V shed 6 bases and J shed 3 bases, with 14 bases lying between them. Germline CDR1 reads MNHEY; CDR2 reads SMNVEV (reference sequence). The CDR3 bases are TGTGCCAGCAGGGCCCATGTTACAGAAGAGACCCAGTACTTC. Its protein is CASRAHVTEETQYF.

This rearrangement joins TRBV16 to TRBJ1-2, with D unclear. In germline, CDR1 is KGHSY, CDR2 FQNENV. CDR3 length equals 14 residues. V lost 3 bases and J 3 bases, leaving 11 bases between the germline ends. The CDR3 sequence: CASSQFVLHYGYTF. As DNA, the CDR3 is TGTGCCAGCAGCCAGTTCGTACTTCACTATGGCTACACCTTC.

The rearrangement links TRBV7-9 to TRBJ2-7; 7 nucleotides line up with TRBD2. The J segment lost 6 bases and the V segment lost 1 base, leaving 9 bases of the junction unmatched. CDR1 SEHNR and CDR2 FQNEAQ come from the germline V gene (reference sequence). CDR3 length: 15 amino acids. CDR3 loop: CASSLDPAGSFEQYF. The CDR3 DNA sequence: TGTGCCAGCAGCTTAGATCCAGCGGGATCTTTCGAGCAGTACTTC.

The CDR3 is CASSLHRGPSYEQYF. The CDR3 region has the DNA TGTGCCAGCAGCCTACACAGGGGGCCAAGCTACGAGCAGTACTTC. V gene TRBV5-8 combines with J gene TRBJ2-7, with TRBD1 matching over 9 bases. Germline V gene data show CDR1 as SGHTS and CDR2 as YDEGEE. The V segment lost 4 bases and the J segment 3 bases; nucleotides outside the gene matches: 8. This CDR3 is 15 amino acids long. The full variable domain, in which reference TRBV5-8 and TRBJ2-7 provide the parts outside the CDR3, is EAGVTQSPTHLIKTRGQQATLRCSPISGHTSVYWYQQALGLGLQFLLWYDEGEERNRGNFPPRFSGRQFPNYSSELNVNALELEDSALYLCASSLHRGPSYEQYFGPGTRLTVT.

This clone was counted between two and nine times. The chain couples TRBV4-2 to TRBJ2-3; D uncertain. V dropped 0 bases and J dropped 8 bases, with 15 bases sitting between them. This CDR3 has 15 residues. The germline V gene has CDR1 LGHNA and CDR2 YNFKEQ. CDR3 DNA: TGTGCCAGCAGCCAAGATGTCGTGCGACCAAGTACGCAGTATTTT. It specifies CASSQDVVRPSTQYF.

The V call is TRBV5-5, the J call TRBJ2-7, with 14 bases that match TRBD2. CDR1 is SGHKS, CDR2 YYEKEE, per germline (reference sequence). V shed 5 bases and J 4 bases; nucleotides not matched to a gene: 8. This CDR3 is 16 amino acids long. The DNA of the CDR3 is TGTGCCAGCAGAGGGGGACTAGCGGGAGAATTGTACGAGCAGTACTTC. It is translated as CASRGGLAGELYEQYF.

The V call is TRBV25-1, the J call TRBJ2-7, with a weak D call TRBD2 (6 bases). The CDR3 is 14 amino acids. The V end lost 7 bases, the J end lost 1 base, and 14 bases lay between the germline ends. Germline values: CDR1 MGHDK, CDR2 SYGVNS. The CDR3 DNA sequence: TGTGCCAGCAATGCGGGGCCTCCTTCCTACGAGCAGTACTTC. Its protein is CASNAGPPSYEQYF.

The rearrangement uses TRBV28 and TRBJ2-3; 12 bases are shared with TRBD2. Germline assignment: CDR1 MDHEN and CDR2 SYDVKM. The junction had 4 bases not matched to a gene; V was cut back by 5 bases and J by 4 bases. The CDR3 extends over 15 amino acids. The CDR3 here is CASSPSGRAADTQYF. CDR3 bases: TGTGCCAGCAGTCCTAGCGGGAGGGCGGCAGATACGCAGTATTTT.

Here the CDR3 DNA reads TGTGCCAGCAGCCGAGGGACAGGGACCAATGAGCAGTTCTTC. This encodes CASSRGTGTNEQFF. The V and J genes are TRBV4-2 and TRBJ2-1, with TRBD1 matching over 9 bases. Germline CDR1 LGHNA, CDR2 YNFKEQ. The J segment lost 6 bases and the V segment lost 4 bases, leaving 4 bases of the junction unmatched. The CDR3 is 14 residues long.

This rearrangement joins TRBV20-1 to TRBJ2-1; D call uncertain. Germline-derived CDR1 and CDR2 are DFQATT and SNEGSKA (reference sequence). The CDR3 length is 11 residues. Trimming removed 8 bases at V and 9 bases at J, with 14 bases between. This CDR3 is CSLKPVTEQFF. The CDR3 DNA reads TGCAGTCTCAAACCCGTTACTGAGCAGTTCTTC.